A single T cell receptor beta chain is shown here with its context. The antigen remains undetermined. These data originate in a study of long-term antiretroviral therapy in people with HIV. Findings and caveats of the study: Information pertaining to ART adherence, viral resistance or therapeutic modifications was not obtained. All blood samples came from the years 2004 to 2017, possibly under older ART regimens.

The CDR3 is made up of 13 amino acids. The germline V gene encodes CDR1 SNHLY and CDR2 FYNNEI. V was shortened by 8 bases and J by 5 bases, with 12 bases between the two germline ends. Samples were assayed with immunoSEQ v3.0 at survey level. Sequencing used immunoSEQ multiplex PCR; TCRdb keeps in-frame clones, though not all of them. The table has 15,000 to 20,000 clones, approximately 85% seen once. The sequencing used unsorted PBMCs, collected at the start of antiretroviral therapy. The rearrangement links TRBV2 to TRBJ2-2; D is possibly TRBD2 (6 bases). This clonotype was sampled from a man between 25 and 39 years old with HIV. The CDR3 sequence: CASLSRETGELFF. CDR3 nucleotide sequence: TGTGCCAGCCTGAGTCGGGAGACCGGGGAGCTGTTTTTT.